Reported below is one T cell receptor beta chain. The sample belongs to a study of blood T cell repertoires in COVID-19. The overall study: PBMCs, B-cell-depleted T cells, or T cells were the source of the cDNA or gDNA that made up the material.

Under the authors' procedure: Amplifying reference gene primers gave estimates of nucleated cell counts. Produced via immunoSEQ multiplex PCR; TCRdb's table is partial and in-frame only. V, J and clone size were drawn from that table, and D and trimming were deduced from the DNA. The sample contains 150,000 to 200,000 clones, around nine tenths of which appear only once. Germline V gene lookup returns CDR1 SGHRS and CDR2 YFSETQ. Trimming shortened V by 4 bases and J by 4 bases, and 8 bases separated the two germline ends. The CDR3 sequence is 12 residues long. This chain connects TRBV5-1 to TRBJ2-5; tentatively, D is TRBD1 (5 bases). Source material: peripheral blood. This sequence originates from a man aged 18 to 30 with active or convalescent COVID-19. The CDR3 sequence is CASSVQGETQYF. The CDR3 nucleotides are TGCGCCAGCAGCGTCCAGGGAGAGACCCAGTACTTC.